This T cell receptor (beta chain) appears in the sequencing data of a study of cytomegalovirus exposure and HLA in healthy donors. Background on the study: Genotyping of roughly 400 donors showed that roughly 83% belonged to the Caucasian-associated ancestry cluster.

V dropped 2 bases and J dropped 3; count of bases not matched to a gene: 9. Germline assignment: CDR1 SGDLS and CDR2 YYNGEE. The CDR3 length is 18 residues. The study ran its PCR with 60 Vbeta and 13 Jbeta primers. Sequenced by immunoSEQ multiplex PCR; TCRdb stores in-frame clones only, minus some. The sample includes about 200,000 clones, approximately 79% of them seen just once. About this clone: Its antigen is unidentified.

Overall study findings and caveats: With later analysis, a missense DCLRE1C variant became linked to TCR beta V- and J-gene trimming. Cytomegalovirus-associated status was assigned to about 150 TCR beta chains.

The receptor was isolated from a girl aged 2 to 10 in good health and CMV-seronegative. The V and J genes are TRBV9 and TRBJ2-2; 11 positions match TRBD1. Sequencing input: PBMCs. This CDR3 reads CASSVRTGGFRDTGELFF. CDR3 sequence (DNA): TGTGCCAGCAGCGTTAGGACAGGGGGCTTCCGTGACACCGGGGAGCTGTTTTTT.